A selection of T cell receptor beta chains follows, all from one sample in a study of T cell changes during pregnancy in multiple sclerosis. Measured with immunoSEQ multiplex PCR; TCRdb has only the in-frame clones, and not every one. The repertoire holds over 90,000 clones, with approximately 90% as singletons. The specimen was peripheral blood, collected before pregnancy. The receptors shown here come from a female donor with multiple sclerosis, enrolled in a pregnancy study. Each CDR3 is given without its conserved first and last residue.

v_gene: TRBV14; CDR3aa: ASSPGLAGAETQY
v_gene: TRBV7-7; CDR3aa: ASSPTPGTGHEQY
v_gene: TRBV28; CDR3aa: ASSRTGRQPQH
v_gene: TRBV28; CDR3aa: ASSLSEGSEKLF
v_gene: TRBV5-4; CDR3aa: ASSSGLSEKLF
v_gene: TRBV5-4; CDR3aa: ASSLPNSPAGEQY
v_gene: TRBV9; CDR3aa: ASSGGGRTGELF
v_gene: TRBV27; CDR3aa: ASMGGGILGYT
v_gene: TRBV9; CDR3aa: ASSPQTGGIETQY
v_gene: TRBV9; CDR3aa: ASSRGQGARNTIY
v_gene: TRBV5-8; CDR3aa: ASSLRARGIQY
v_gene: TRBV5-1; CDR3aa: ASSLGAPNTGELF
v_gene: TRBV2; CDR3aa: ASSGGRLNYGYT
v_gene: TRBV4-1; CDR3aa: ASSSGLAGTYEQY
v_gene: TRBV21-1; CDR3aa: ASSNKQGGISGANVLT
v_gene: TRBV14; CDR3aa: ASSQDRGARTDTQY
v_gene: TRBV9; CDR3aa: ASSVGVGGRETQY
v_gene: TRBV7-9; CDR3aa: ATNFNTGELF
v_gene: TRBV11-1; CDR3aa: ASSPILNSYGYT
v_gene: TRBV28; CDR3aa: ASSYHLVVIQETQY
v_gene: TRBV19; CDR3aa: ASSMGRDEAYGYT
v_gene: TRBV20-1; CDR3aa: SAVKRETQY